This T cell receptor beta chain was sequenced for a study of response to subunit inactivated influenza vaccine. Findings of the study overall: Authors suggested each seasonal influenza vaccination recruits few new T cells.

Trimming removed 5 bases from V and 0 bases from J, with 5 bases in between. CDR3 size: 12 residues. CDR1 is SGHRS and CDR2 is YFSETQ in the germline V gene. This clonotype was counted between two and nine times. Its antigen is not identified. Via MiXCR, TCRdb re-called the RT-PCR reads, giving one row per CDR3 protein. Of around 520,000 distinct CDR3 sequences detected, 25% appear once; the ten largest clones hold about 1.9%. The TCR comes from a man aged 45 to 65 who received an inactivated influenza vaccine. This material consisted of CD4+ T cells sorted from PBMCs, taken about 5 days after vaccination. The chain carries TRBV5-1 and TRBJ1-2; a possible D gene is TRBD1 (5 bases). CDR3: CASRQANYGYTF. In DNA form, the CDR3 reads TGCGCCAGCAGACAGGCTAACTATGGCTACACCTTC. The whole variable domain, remainder taken from reference TRBV5-1 and TRBJ1-2, is KAGVTQTPRYLIKTRGQQVTLSCSPISGHRSVSWYQQTPGQGLQFLFEYFSETQRNKGNFPGRFSGRQFSNSRSEMNVSTLELGDSALYLCASRQANYGYTFGSGTRLTVV.